This T cell receptor (beta chain) was profiled in a study of cytomegalovirus exposure and HLA in healthy donors. It was with 60 Vbeta and 13 Jbeta primers that the PCR ran. Using immunoSEQ multiplex PCR, the repertoire was profiled, and TCRdb retains in-frame clones only, with some absent. Of some 100,000 clones in the sample, 77% were seen once. Study outcomes and limitations: Reported performance of the classifier showed diagnosis of cytomegalovirus status with high specificity and sensitivity. When the data were analyzed later, several of the most significant clusters appeared to be linked to common viral pathogens.

In this sample, this clone turned up once. The antigen remains undetermined. Unmatched junction bases numbered 8, after V lost 7 bases and J lost 2 bases. CDR1 and CDR2 (germline): SEHNR, FQNEAQ (reference sequence). This CDR3 has 16 amino acids. The sequencing sample was made of PBMCs. The source is a man in his forties in good health and CMV-seropositive. This rearrangement joins TRBV7-9 to TRBJ1-4; 9 bases are shared with TRBD1. The CDR3 DNA reads as TGTGCCAGCACAAACAGGGGGCCAGGTACTAATGAAAAACTGTTTTTT. This sequence encodes CASTNRGPGTNEKLFF.